This T cell receptor beta chain came from a study of OX40 agonist ivuxolimab in advanced cancers. Samples of blood were obtained at baseline, on cycle 4 day 1, and on cycle 7 day 1. Method: immunoSEQ multiplex PCR; TCRdb's copy keeps in-frame clones and lacks some. This sample carries 15,000 to 20,000 clones, 84% of them seen once, and the ten largest clones take about 72%. The table lists this clone with a few counts. The CDR3 has 15 residues. Trimming took off 3 bases at V and 1 base at J, with 10 bases between the two ends. Germline V CDR1 and CDR2: LGHNA, YNFKEQ. This TCR was recovered from an adult with an advanced solid tumor such as melanoma, head and neck, liver or kidney cancer. Sequences were derived from CD4+ or CD8+ T cells sorted from blood, sampled in a trial of the OX40 agonist ivuxolimab. This chain joins TRBV4-2 and TRBJ1-5; D is unresolved. The CDR3 bases are TGTGCCAGCAGCCAGGCACGAGACAGCAATCAGCCCCAGCATTTT. Its protein is CASSQARDSNQPQHF.